This record looks at one TCR beta chain sequence and its context. The antigen remains unidentified. The amount of total RNA extracted per sample was at least 5 micrograms. The data stem from a study of blood T cells in healthy people across ages. Primed by a sample-barcoded 5' primer and a J-beta primer mix, a second PCR proceeded for about 7 to 11 cycles. TCRdb redid the calling of the 5' RACE reads with MiXCR, one entry per CDR3 protein. The data contain around 2 million distinct CDR3 sequences, about two fifths of them singletons. Deletions cut 4 bases from V and 7 bases from J, with 20 bases between. CDR1 and CDR2 from the germline V gene are LNHDA and SQIVND (reference sequence). This CDR3 spans 17 amino acids. Study-wide findings and caveats: Diversity was higher, and naive CD4+ cells more numerous, in long-lived donors than in aged donors. The recorded TCR beta diversity per million T cells decreased in a roughly linear manner with age.

Sequenced: blood. The sequence was collected from a human donor in good health. The V gene is TRBV19, the J gene TRBJ1-6, with D perhaps matching TRBD1 (6 bases). The CDR3 protein is CASSNLPEQGSNSPLHF. The CDR3 coding sequence is TGTGCCAGTAGTAACCTGCCAGAACAGGGAAGCAATTCACCCCTCCACTTT.